These 2 T cell receptor beta chains originate from one sample sequenced in a study of blood T cells in healthy people across ages. Through a sample-barcoded 5' primer and a J-beta primer mix, a second PCR was run for roughly 6 to 11 cycles. TCRdb recomputed calls from the 5' RACE reads with MiXCR, one row per CDR3 protein. The repertoire holds approximately 790,000 distinct CDR3 sequences, with around 62% as singletons. Sequencing was done on a sample of blood. These receptors were obtained from a man under 40 in good health.

V usage is TRBV20-1 and J usage is TRBJ2-1; a possible D gene is TRBD2 (5 bases). V lost 2 bases and J 1 base, leaving 9 bases between the germline ends. CDR3 length equals 14 residues. Germline V CDR1 and CDR2: DFQATT, SNEGSKA (reference sequence). The CDR3 DNA follows: TGCAGTGCTAGAACCAGGAGGTCCTACAATGAGCAGTTCTTC. It is translated as CSARTRRSYNEQFF.

The V gene is TRBV20-1, the J gene TRBJ2-1; 8 nucleotides match TRBD2. V shed 5 bases, J shed 8 bases, and the junction held 14 bases outside the gene matches. The germline V gene has CDR1 DFQATT and CDR2 SNEGSKA (reference sequence). This CDR3 comprises 15 residues. CDR3 coding DNA: TGCAGTGCTCCGAGGAGCGGGGGCCCCTTGTATGAGCAGTTCTTC. This gives the protein CSAPRSGGPLYEQFF.